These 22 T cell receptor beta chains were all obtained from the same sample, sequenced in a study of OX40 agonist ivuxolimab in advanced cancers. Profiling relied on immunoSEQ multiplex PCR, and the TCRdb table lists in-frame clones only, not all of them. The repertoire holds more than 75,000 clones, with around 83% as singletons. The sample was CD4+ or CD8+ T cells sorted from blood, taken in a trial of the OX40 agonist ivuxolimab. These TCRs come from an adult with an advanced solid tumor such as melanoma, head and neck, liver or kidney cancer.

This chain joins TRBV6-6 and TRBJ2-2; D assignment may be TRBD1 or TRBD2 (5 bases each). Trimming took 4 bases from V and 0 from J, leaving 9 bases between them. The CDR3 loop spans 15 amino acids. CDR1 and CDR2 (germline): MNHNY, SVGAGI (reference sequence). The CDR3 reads CASSWGRSNTGELFF. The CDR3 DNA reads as TGTGCCAGCAGTTGGGGACGGTCGAACACCGGGGAGCTGTTTTTT.

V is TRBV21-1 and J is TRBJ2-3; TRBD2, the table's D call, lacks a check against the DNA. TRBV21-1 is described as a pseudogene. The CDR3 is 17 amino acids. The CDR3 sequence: CASSKMGLAGAADTQYF. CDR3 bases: TGTGCCAGCAGCAAAATGGGACTAGCGGGAGCTGCAGATACGCAGTATTTT.

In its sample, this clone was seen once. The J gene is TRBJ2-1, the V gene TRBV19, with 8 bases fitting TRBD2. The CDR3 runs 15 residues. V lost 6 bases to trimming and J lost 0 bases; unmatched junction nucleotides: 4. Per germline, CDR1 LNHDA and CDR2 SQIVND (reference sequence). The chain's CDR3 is CASSLSGSSYNEQFF. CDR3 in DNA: TGTGCCAGTAGCTTAAGCGGGAGCTCCTACAATGAGCAGTTCTTC.

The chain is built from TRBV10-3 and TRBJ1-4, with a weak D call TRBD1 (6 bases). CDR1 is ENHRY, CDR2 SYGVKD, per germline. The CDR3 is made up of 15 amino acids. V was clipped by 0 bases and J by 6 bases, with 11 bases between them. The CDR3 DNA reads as TGTGCCATCAGTGAGTCGTTGGCAGGGGATGAAAAACTGTTTTTT. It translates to CAISESLAGDEKLFF.

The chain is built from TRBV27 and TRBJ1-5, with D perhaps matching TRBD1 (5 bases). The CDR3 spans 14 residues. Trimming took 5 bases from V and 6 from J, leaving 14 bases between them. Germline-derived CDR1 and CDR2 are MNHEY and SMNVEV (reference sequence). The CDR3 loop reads CASSLRGKGQPQHF. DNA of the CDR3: TGTGCCAGCAGTCTAAGGGGAAAGGGTCAGCCCCAGCATTTT.

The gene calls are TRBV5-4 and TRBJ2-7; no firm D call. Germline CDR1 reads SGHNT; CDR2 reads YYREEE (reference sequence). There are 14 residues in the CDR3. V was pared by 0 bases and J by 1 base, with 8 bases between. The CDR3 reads CASSLDVVSYEQYF. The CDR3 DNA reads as TGTGCCAGCAGCTTGGACGTAGTTTCCTACGAGCAGTACTTC.

CDR3 bases: TGTGCCAGCAGTGCCCTGGGACAGGGAAATGAGCAGTTCTTC. This encodes CASSALGQGNEQFF. The chain is built from TRBV6-4 and TRBJ2-1; TRBD1 agrees at 9 bases. In germline, CDR1 is MRHNA, CDR2 SNTAGT. The junction had 5 bases not matched to a gene; V was cut back by 4 bases and J by 7 bases. This CDR3 has 14 residues.

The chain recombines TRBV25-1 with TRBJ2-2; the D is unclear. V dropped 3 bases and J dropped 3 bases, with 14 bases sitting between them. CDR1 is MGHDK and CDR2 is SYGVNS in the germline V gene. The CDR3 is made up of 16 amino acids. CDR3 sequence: CASSDPGLGYTGELFF. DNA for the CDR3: TGTGCCAGCAGTGATCCGGGTTTGGGGTACACCGGGGAGCTGTTTTTT.

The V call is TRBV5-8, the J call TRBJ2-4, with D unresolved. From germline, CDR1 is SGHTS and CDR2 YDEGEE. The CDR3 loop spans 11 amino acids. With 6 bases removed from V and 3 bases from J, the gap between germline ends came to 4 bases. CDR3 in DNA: TGTGCCAGCACTGTCAAAAACATTCAGTACTTC. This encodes CASTVKNIQYF.

CDR3 nucleotide sequence: TGCGCCAGCAGCCAAGGAGCGGGAGGGTACGAGCAGTACTTC. It codes for CASSQGAGGYEQYF. The chain couples TRBV4-3 to TRBJ2-7; 10 bases map to TRBD2. CDR3 length: 14 amino acids. J was trimmed by 4 bases and V by 1 base; bases with no gene match: 1. The germline CDR1 and CDR2 sequences are LGHNA and YSLEER.

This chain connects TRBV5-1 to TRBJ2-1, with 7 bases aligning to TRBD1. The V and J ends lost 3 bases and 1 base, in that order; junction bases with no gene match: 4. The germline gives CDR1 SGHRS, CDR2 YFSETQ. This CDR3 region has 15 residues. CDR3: CASSSTGESYNEQFF. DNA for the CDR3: TGCGCCAGCAGCTCCACAGGGGAATCCTACAATGAGCAGTTCTTC.

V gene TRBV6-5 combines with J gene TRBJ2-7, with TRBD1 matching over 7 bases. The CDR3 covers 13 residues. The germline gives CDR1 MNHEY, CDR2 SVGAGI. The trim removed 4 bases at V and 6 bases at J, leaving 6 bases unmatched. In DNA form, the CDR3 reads TGTGCCAGCAGTTCGACAGGGTTTGGCGAGCAGTACTTC. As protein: CASSSTGFGEQYF.

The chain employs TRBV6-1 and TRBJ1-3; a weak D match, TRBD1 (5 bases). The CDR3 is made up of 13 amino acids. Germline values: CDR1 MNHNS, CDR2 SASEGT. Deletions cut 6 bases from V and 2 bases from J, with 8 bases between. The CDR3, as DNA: TGTGCCAGCAGACCAGGGCCTGGAAACACCATATATTTT. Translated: CASRPGPGNTIYF.

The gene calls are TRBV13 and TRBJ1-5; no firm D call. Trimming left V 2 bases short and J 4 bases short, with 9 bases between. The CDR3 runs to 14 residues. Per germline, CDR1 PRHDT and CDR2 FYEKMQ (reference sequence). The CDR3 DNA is TGTGCCAGCAGCTTACGGGGTCCGAATCAGCCCCAGCATTTT. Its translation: CASSLRGPNQPQHF.

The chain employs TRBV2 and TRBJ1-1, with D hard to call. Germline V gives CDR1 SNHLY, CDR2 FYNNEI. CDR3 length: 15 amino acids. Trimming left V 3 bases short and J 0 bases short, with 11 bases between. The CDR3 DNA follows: TGTGCCAGCAGTGAGGGCGTCAGAGTGAACACTGAAGCTTTCTTT. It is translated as CASSEGVRVNTEAFF. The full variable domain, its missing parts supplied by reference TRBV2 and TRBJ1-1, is EPEVTQTPSHQVTQMGQEVILRCVPISNHLYFYWYRQILGQKVEFLVSFYNNEISEKSEIFDDQFSVERPDGSNFTLKIRSTKLEDSAMYFCASSEGVRVNTEAFFGQGTRLTVV.

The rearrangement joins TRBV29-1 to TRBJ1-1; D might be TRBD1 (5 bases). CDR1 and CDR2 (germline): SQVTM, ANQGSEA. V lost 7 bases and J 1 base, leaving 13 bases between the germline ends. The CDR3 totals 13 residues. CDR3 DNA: TGCAGCGCCGGGACGGCCCAGAACACTGAAGCTTTCTTT. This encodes CSAGTAQNTEAFF.

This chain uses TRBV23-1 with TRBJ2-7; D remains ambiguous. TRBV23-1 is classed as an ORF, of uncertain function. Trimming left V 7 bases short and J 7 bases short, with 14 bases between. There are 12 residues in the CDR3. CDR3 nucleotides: TGCGCCAGCAATGAATACCTAGGAGAGCAGTACTTC. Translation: CASNEYLGEQYF.

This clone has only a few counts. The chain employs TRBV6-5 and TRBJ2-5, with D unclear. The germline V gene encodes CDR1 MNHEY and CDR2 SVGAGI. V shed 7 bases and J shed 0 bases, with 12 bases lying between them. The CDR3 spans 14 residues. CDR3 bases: TGTGCCAGCAAAGTTAGTGGGTACCAAGAGACCCAGTACTTC. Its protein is CASKVSGYQETQYF.

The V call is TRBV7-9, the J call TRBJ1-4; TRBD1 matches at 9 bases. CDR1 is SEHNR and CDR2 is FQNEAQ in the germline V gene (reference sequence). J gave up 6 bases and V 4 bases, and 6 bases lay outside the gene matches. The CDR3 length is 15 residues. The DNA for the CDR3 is TGTGCCAGCAGCTGGGGGACAGGGAGGGATGAAAAACTGTTTTTT. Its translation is CASSWGTGRDEKLFF.

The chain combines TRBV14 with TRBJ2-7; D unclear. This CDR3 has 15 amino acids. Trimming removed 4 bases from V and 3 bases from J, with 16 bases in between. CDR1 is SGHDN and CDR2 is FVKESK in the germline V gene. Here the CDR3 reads CASSPKQMSFYEQYF. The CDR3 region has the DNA TGTGCCAGCAGCCCGAAGCAGATGTCCTTCTACGAGCAGTACTTC. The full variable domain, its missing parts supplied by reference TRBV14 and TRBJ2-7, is EAGVTQFPSHSVIEKGQTVTLRCDPISGHDNLYWYRRVMGKEIKFLLHFVKESKQDESGMPNNRFLAERTGGTYSTLKVQPAELEDSGVYFCASSPKQMSFYEQYFGPGTRLTVT.

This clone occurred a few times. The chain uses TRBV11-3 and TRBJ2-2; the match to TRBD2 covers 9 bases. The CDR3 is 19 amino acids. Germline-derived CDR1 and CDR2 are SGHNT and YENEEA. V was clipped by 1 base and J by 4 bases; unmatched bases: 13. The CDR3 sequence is CASSLAFPSGALGTGELFF. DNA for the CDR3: TGTGCCAGCAGCTTAGCCTTTCCTAGCGGGGCGCTGGGCACCGGGGAGCTGTTTTTT.

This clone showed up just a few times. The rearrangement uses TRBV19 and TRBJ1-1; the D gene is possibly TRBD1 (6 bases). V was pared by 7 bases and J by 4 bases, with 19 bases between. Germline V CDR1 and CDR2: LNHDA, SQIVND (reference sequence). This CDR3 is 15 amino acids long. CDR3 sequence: CASIRRGGPSTEAFF. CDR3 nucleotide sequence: TGTGCCAGTATCCGTAGAGGGGGGCCGAGCACTGAAGCTTTCTTT.